This TCR beta chain was profiled in a study of blood T cells in healthy people across ages. A J-beta primer mix and a sample-barcoded 5' primer were used in a second PCR of about 7 to 12 cycles. Every single cDNA molecule received a tag from a template-switch adaptor with 12 random nucleotides. One entry per CDR3 protein results from TCRdb running MiXCR on the 5' RACE reads. The repertoire holds around 1,600,000 distinct CDR3 sequences, with about 42% as singletons. The study drew donors from healthy Caucasian individuals in Russia aged roughly 6 to 90. Germline values: CDR1 SEHNR, CDR2 FQNEAQ (reference sequence). The CDR3 runs 16 residues. The J segment lost 0 bases and the V segment lost 4 bases, leaving 6 bases of the junction unmatched.

This TCR was sampled from a woman under 30 in good health. Sequences were obtained from blood. V gene TRBV7-9 combines with J gene TRBJ1-3; TRBD1 matches at 7 bases. CDR3 loop: CASSSTRGFSGNTIYF. The DNA of the CDR3 is TGTGCCAGCAGCTCCACCAGGGGGTTCTCTGGAAACACCATATATTTT.